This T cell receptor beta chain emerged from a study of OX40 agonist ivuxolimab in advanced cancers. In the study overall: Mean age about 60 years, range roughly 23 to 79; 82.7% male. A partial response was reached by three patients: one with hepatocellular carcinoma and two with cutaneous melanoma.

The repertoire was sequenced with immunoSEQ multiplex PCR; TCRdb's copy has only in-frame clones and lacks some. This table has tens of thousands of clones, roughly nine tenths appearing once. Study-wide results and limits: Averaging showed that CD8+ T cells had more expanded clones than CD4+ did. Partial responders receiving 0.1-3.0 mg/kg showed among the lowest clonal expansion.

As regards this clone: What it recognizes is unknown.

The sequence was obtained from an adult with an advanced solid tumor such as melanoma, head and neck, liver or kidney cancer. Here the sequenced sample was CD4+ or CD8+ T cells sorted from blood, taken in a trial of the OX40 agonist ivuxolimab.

CDR3 bases: TGCGCCAGCAGCCAAGGAGGCACCTACAATGAGCAGTTCTTC. Translated: CASSQGGTYNEQFF. The chain carries TRBV4-1 and TRBJ2-1; D unclear. V was pared by 1 base and J by 2 bases, with 6 bases between. This CDR3 spans 14 amino acids. Per the germline V gene, CDR1 is MGHRA and CDR2 is YSYEKL.